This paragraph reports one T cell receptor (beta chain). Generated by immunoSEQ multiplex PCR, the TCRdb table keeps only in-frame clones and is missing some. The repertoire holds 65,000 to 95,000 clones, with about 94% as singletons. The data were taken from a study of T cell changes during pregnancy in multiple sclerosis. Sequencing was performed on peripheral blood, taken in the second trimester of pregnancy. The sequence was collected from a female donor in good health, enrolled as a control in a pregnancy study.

CDR3 protein: CASSSLRPRSTGELFF. The CDR3 nucleotides are TGTGCCAGCAGCTCACTCCGGCCTAGGTCCACCGGGGAGCTGTTTTTT. The chain is built from TRBV7-8 and TRBJ2-2, with D unresolved. The CDR3 is 16 amino acids. From germline, CDR1 is SGHVS and CDR2 FQNEAQ. Trimming cost V 4 bases and J 4 bases, with 16 bases left between them.